One TCR beta chain is described in this entry. Its antigen is not known. Germline and junction disagree at one end, which may indicate a read error. The CDR3 has 14 amino acids. Looked up from germline, CDR1 is LGHNA and CDR2 is YSLEER. This specimen belongs to a study of T cell repertoires in cytomegalovirus infection. Background on the study: Indications of both CMV infection and matching HLA type were provided by public TCR beta signatures.

TCRdb re-called the reads with MiXCR, one entry per CDR3 protein. The repertoire holds tens of thousands of distinct CDR3 sequences, with 33% as singletons. Study observations and caveats: In two of eight donors, the top clonotype was HLA-C-restricted CMV-specific. The cumulative frequency of public TCR beta families identified carriers of CMV plus the relevant HLA.

Sequences were obtained from PBMCs, sequenced either directly or after in vitro stimulation (not recorded which). The chain recombines TRBV4-3 with TRBJ1-6; no clear D gene. The TCR comes from a human donor in good health (CMV status not recorded). Some clones in this sample may be carry-over from other donors' samples. CDR3 loop: CASSPRSFNSPLHF. The DNA of the CDR3 is TGCGCCAGCAGCCCGAGGTCCTTTAATTCACCCCTCCACTTT.